The T cell receptor (beta chain) described here comes from a study of shared T cell receptors in the human thymus (dated by TCRdb to about 2021). Broadly, across the study: The study examined how self-reactive, shared T-cell receptor alpha chains are generated in the human thymus.

In the germline V gene (reference sequence), CDR1 corresponds to MNHEY and CDR2 to SMNVEV. The CDR3 holds 15 amino acids from the cysteine to the phenylalanine. This entry keeps only the CDR3 DNA: 45 bases, framed from base 1. V has 2 bases trimmed and J has 7 bases trimmed; junction bases matching no gene number 10. Details on this clone: The antigen this receptor binds is unknown. Base qualities were left out, and no much larger clone turns up one base away.

To prepare the library, the immunoSEQ multiplex PCR assay was applied. TCRdb stores this immuneACCESS table with in-frame sequences only. Part of the clones is absent; in the studies checked, under half of the shortfall reflects unresolved V genes, and no reason is known for the rest. The sample profile shows roughly 410,000 clones; over 90% of them were found once. The biggest ten clones account for approximately 0.02% of the sample. The sequence was obtained from a human donor. Sequencing input: thymocytes. Rearrangement joined TRBV27 to TRBJ2-7, with 8 bases aligning to TRBD2. The nucleotide sequence reads as follows: TGTGCCAGCAGTTTAAGTCCTAGCCCGGGAGGGGAGCAGTACTTC. This sequence encodes CASSLSPSPGGEQYF.